The source of this T cell receptor beta chain is a study of blood T cell repertoires in COVID-19. Study-wide context: COVID-19 samples collected from the United States, Italy and Spain covered acute and convalescent phases. In each case, the material was cDNA or gDNA derived from T cells, B-cell-depleted T cells, or PBMCs.

Per the original methods: Researchers report that nucleated cell counts were estimated from reference gene primer amplification. Sequencing was performed with immunoSEQ multiplex PCR; in TCRdb, only in-frame clones are kept and a portion is missing. V and J calls plus clone size are reproduced from that table; the DNA served to infer D and trimming. The data hold about 280,000 clones, with around 90% observed a single time. The V and J ends lost 1 base and 4 bases respectively, with 7 bases between them. This CDR3 has 13 amino acids. Germline V gives CDR1 SGHTA, CDR2 FQGNSA. This chain uses TRBV7-2 with TRBJ1-2; no definite D call. The sequence was obtained from a woman between 50 and 59 years old who had recovered from COVID-19. The sequenced sample was peripheral blood. CDR3 region: CASSLGAGYGYTF. CDR3 coding DNA: TGTGCCAGCAGCTTAGGTGCGGGCTATGGCTACACCTTC.